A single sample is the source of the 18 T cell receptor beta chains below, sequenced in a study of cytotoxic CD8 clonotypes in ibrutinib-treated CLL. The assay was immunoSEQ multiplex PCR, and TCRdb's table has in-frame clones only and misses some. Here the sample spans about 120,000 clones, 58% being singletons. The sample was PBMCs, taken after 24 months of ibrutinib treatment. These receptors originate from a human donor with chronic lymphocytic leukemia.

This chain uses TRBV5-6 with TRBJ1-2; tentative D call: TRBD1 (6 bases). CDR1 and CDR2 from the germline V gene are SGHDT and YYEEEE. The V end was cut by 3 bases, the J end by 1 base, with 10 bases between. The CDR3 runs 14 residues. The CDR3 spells CASSWDNLNYGYTF. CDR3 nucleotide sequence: TGTGCCAGCAGCTGGGACAACCTTAACTATGGCTACACCTTC.

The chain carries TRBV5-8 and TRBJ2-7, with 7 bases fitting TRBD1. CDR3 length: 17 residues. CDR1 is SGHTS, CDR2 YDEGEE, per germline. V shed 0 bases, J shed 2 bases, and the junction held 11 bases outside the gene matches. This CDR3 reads CASSLVFQDRSPYEQYF. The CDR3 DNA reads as TGTGCCAGCAGCTTGGTGTTCCAGGACAGGAGCCCCTACGAGCAGTACTTC.

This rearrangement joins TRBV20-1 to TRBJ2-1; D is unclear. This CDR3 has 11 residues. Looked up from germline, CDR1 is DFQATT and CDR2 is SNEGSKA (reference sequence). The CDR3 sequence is CSAGVGNEQFF. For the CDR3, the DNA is TGCAGCGCAGGCGTGGGCAATGAGCAGTTCTTC.

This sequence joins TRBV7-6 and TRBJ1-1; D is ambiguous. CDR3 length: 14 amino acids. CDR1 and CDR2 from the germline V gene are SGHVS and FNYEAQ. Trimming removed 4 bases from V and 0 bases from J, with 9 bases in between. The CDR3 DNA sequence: TGTGCCAGCAGCTCTTCCCAGGTGAACACTGAAGCTTTCTTT. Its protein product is CASSSSQVNTEAFF.

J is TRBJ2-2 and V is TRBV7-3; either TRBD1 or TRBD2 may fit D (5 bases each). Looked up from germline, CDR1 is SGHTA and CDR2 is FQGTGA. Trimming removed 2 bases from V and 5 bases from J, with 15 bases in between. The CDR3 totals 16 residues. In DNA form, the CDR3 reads TGTGCCAGCAGCTTAGTCGGGGCAGGTGGAACCGGGGAGCTGTTTTTT. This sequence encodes CASSLVGAGGTGELFF.

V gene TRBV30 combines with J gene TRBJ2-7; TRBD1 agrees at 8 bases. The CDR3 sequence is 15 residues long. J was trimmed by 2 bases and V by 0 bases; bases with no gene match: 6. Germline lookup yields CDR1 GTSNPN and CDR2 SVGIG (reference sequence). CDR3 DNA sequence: TGTGCCTGGAGTGTACTGAACAGGGGGGCCTACGAGCAGTACTTC. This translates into CAWSVLNRGAYEQYF.

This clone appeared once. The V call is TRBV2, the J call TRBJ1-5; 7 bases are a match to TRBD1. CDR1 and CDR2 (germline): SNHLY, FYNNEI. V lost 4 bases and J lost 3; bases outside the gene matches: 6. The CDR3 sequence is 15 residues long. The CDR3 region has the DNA TGTGCCAGCAGTGGACAGGGCCGGTCCAATCAGCCCCAGCATTTT. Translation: CASSGQGRSNQPQHF.

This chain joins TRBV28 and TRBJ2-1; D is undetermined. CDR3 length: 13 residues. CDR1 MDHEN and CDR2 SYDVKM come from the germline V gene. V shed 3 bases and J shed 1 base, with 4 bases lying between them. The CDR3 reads CASSLGSYNEQFF. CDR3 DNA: TGTGCCAGCAGTTTGGGGTCCTACAATGAGCAGTTCTTC.

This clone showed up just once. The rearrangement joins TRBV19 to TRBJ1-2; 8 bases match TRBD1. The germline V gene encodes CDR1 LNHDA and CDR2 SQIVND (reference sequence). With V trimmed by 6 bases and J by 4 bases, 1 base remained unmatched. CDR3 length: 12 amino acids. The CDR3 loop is CASRGQVYGYTF. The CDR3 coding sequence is TGTGCCAGTAGGGGACAGGTCTATGGCTACACCTTC.

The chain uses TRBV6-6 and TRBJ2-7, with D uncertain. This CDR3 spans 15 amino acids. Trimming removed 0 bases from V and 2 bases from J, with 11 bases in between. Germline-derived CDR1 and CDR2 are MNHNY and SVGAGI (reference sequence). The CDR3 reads CASSYSSSQTYEQYF. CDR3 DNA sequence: TGTGCCAGCAGTTACTCGTCGTCGCAGACCTACGAGCAGTACTTC.

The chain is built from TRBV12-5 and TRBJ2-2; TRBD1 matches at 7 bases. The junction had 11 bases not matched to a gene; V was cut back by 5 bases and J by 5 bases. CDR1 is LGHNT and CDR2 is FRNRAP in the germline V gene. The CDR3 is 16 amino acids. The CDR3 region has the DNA TGTGCTAGTGGTGCACCCAACAGGGGTGGGACCGGGGAGCTGTTTTTT. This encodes CASGAPNRGGTGELFF.

In DNA form, the CDR3 reads TGTGCCACCAGCCGCAGTTTTTCACGACAGAGCTCCTACAATGAGCAGTTCTTC. The encoded protein is CATSRSFSRQSSYNEQFF. The chain couples TRBV15 to TRBJ2-1; D perhaps matches TRBD1 (5 bases). Germline V CDR1 and CDR2: LNHNV, YYDKDF (reference sequence). With 5 bases removed from V and 0 bases from J, the gap between germline ends came to 20 bases. The CDR3 has 18 residues.

CDR3 sequence: CASSDPRDSSNYGYTF. CDR3 nucleotides: TGTGCCAGCAGTGATCCCCGGGACTCTTCTAACTATGGCTACACCTTC. The genes are TRBV25-1 and TRBJ1-2; a possible D gene is TRBD1 (5 bases). Germline V gene data show CDR1 as MGHDK and CDR2 as SYGVNS. The CDR3 has 16 residues. Trimming took off 3 bases at V and 0 bases at J, with 14 bases between the two ends.

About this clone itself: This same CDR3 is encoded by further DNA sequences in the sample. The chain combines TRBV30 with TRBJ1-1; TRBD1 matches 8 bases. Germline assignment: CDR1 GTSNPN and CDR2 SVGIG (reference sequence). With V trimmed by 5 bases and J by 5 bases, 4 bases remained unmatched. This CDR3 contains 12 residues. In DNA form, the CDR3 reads TGTGCCTGGGAACAGGGGGGGACTGAAGCTTTCTTT. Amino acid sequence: CAWEQGGTEAFF. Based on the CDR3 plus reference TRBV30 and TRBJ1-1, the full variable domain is SQTIHQWPATLVQPVGSPLSLECTVEGTSNPNLYWYRQAAGRGLQLLFYSVGIGQISSEVPQNLSASRPQDRQFILSSKKLLLSDSGFYLCAWEQGGTEAFFGQGTRLTVV.

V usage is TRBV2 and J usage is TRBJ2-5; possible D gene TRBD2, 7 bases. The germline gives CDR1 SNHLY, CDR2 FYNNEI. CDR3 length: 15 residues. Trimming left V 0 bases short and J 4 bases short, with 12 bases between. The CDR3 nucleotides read TGTGCCAGCAGTGAAGCGGGGGGGCCCCCAGAGACCCAGTACTTC. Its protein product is CASSEAGGPPETQYF.

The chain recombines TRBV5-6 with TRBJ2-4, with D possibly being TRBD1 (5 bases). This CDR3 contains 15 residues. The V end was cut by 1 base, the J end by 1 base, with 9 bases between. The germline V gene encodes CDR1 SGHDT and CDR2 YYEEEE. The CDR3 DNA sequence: TGTGCCAGCAGCTTGAAGGCAGGGGCCAAAAACATTCAGTACTTC. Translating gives CASSLKAGAKNIQYF.

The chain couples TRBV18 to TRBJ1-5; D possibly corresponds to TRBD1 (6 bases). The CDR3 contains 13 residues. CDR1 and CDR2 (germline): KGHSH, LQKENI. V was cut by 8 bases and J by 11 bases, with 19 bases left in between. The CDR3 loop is CASDNTGLGAQHF. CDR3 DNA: TGTGCCAGCGACAACACAGGGCTCGGGGCCCAGCATTTT.

DNA of the CDR3: TGTGCCAGCAGCTCCGGACGGCTCCCCGGGGAGCTGTTTTTT. Amino acids: CASSSGRLPGELFF. The chain recombines TRBV7-3 with TRBJ2-2; D is uncertain. Germline CDR1 and CDR2: SGHTA and FQGTGA. This CDR3 has 14 residues. V was shortened by 4 bases and J by 6 bases, with 12 bases between the two germline ends.